This T cell receptor (beta chain) was captured in a study of identical twins. Broader study findings: Fewer insertions characterized abundant cord blood beta clonotypes, whereas memory repertoires showed none. Zero-insertion analyses could be partly confounded by invariant MAIT and iNKT cells.

TCRdb processed the 5' RACE reads anew with MiXCR; each CDR3 protein has one entry. This sample has 300,000 to 400,000 distinct CDR3 sequences, with approximately 13% found just once. Worth noting for this clonotype: Antigen specificity is unknown.

The CDR3 length is 17 residues. After removal of 0 bases from V and 2 bases from J, the junction contained 10 bases not matched to a gene. Looked up from germline, CDR1 is MGHRA and CDR2 is YSYEKL. These data also featured in a second study, about yellow fever vaccine responses in identical twins.

The chain recombines TRBV4-1 with TRBJ2-7, with 7 bases fitting TRBD2. Input material: CD8+ T cells sorted from blood. The sequence was obtained from a woman aged 18-29 years in good health. CDR3 sequence: CASSQEGWGGTTYEQYF. The CDR3 DNA sequence: TGCGCCAGCAGCCAAGAGGGTTGGGGGGGGACCACCTACGAGCAGTACTTC.